Detailed here is one T cell receptor (beta chain). Its target is unknown. Clones were read by immunoSEQ multiplex PCR, and TCRdb kept only the in-frame ones, dropping some. This table holds almost 35,000 clones, about 88% found once. The data stem from a study of regulatory dendritic cells for organ transplantation. Notes on the study in general: Resting memory CD8+ T cells held the most alloreactive clonotypes. Mature dendritic cells appeared to drive more memory CD8+ clonal expansion than regulatory ones. Memory CD8+ T cells were the most oligoclonal; naive cells were highly diverse.

Memory T cells were CD45RO+, naive were CD45RA+, sorted by FACS. Material: naive CD4+ T cells from blood. The subset denotes: CD45RA+ naive T cells. The sequence was obtained from a human donor in good health.

CDR3 sequence (DNA): TGTGCCAGTAGTCCCTCGGGAACCAGGGACCACACCGGGGAGCTGTTTTTT. This codes for CASSPSGTRDHTGELFF. The V and J genes are TRBV19 and TRBJ2-2, with D possibly being TRBD1 or TRBD2 (5 bases each). V was trimmed by 5 bases and J by 3 bases, leaving 19 bases between them. Germline-derived CDR1 and CDR2 are LNHDA and SQIVND (reference sequence). The CDR3 has 17 residues.